Listed here is a single T cell receptor (beta chain). The data were taken from a study of blood T cell repertoires in COVID-19. CDR1 LNHDA and CDR2 SQIVND come from the germline V gene (reference sequence). V lost 7 bases and J lost 1; bases outside the gene matches: 12. CDR3 size: 16 residues. Measured with immunoSEQ multiplex PCR; TCRdb has only the in-frame clones, and not every one. The sample contains fewer than 250,000 clones, 83% of which appear only once. Source material: peripheral blood. The rearrangement joins TRBV19 to TRBJ1-1; 7 nucleotides align to TRBD1. This clonotype was obtained from a middle-aged woman with active or convalescent COVID-19. The CDR3 protein is CASKVSGGGRNTEAFF. DNA of the CDR3: TGTGCCAGTAAGGTATCAGGAGGGGGCAGGAACACTGAAGCTTTCTTT.